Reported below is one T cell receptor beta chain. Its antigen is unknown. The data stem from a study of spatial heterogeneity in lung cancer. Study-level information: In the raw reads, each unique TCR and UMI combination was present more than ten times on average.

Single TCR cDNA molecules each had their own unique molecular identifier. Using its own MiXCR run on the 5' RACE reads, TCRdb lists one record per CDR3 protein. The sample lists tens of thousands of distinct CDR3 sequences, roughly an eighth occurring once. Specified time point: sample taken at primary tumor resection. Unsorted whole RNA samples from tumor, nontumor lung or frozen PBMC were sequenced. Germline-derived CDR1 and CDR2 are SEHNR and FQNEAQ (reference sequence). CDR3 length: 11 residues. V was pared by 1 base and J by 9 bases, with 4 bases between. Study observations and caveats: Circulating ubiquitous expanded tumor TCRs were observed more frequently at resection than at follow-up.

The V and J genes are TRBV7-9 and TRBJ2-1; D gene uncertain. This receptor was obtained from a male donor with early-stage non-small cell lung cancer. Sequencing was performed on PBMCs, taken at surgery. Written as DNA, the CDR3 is TGTGCCAGCAGCTTAGGAGTTGAGCAGTTCTTC. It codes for CASSLGVEQFF.